The sequence of this T cell receptor beta chain was determined in a study of regulatory T cells in long-lasting Graves disease. CDR3 length: 16 amino acids. The germline gives CDR1 MNHEY, CDR2 SVGAGI. This clonotype was detected ten times or more. The junction departs from germline at one end; a sequencing error may be responsible. Time point: persistent/refractory GD, antithyroid drugs over 5 years with positive TRAb. PBMC-extracted RNA yielded the TCR library. Building the TCR beta libraries relied on iRepertoire HTBI primers, and CDR3 regions underwent Arm-PCR. TCRdb fed the multiplex PCR reads into MiXCR, producing one record per CDR3 protein. The sample has 300,000 to 500,000 distinct CDR3 sequences; under 25% are singletons.

This receptor was obtained from a female donor with Graves disease. The gene calls are TRBV6-5 and TRBJ1-1, with 8 positions matching TRBD1. The sample was peripheral blood mononuclear cells (PBMCs), taken when the disease was refractory, from a patient treated with antithyroid drugs. CDR3 sequence reads: CASSYSQGAMNTETFF. In nucleotides, the CDR3 is TGTGCCAGCAGTTACTCTCAGGGGGCCATGAACACTGAAACTTTCTTT.